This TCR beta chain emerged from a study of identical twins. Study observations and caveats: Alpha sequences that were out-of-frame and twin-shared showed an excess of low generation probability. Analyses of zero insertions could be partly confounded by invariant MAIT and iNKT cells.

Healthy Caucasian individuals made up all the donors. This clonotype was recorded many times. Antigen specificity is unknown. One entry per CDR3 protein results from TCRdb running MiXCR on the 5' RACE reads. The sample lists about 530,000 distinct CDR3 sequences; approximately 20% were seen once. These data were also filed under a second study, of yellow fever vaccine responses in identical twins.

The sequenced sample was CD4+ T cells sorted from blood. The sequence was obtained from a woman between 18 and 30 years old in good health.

CDR3 nucleotides: TGTGCCAGCAGTTTTCTGGACGGGGGAGAGCAGTTCTTC. Translated: CASSFLDGGEQFF. The rearrangement uses TRBV12-3 or TRBV12-4 and TRBJ2-1; weak D call: TRBD2 (6 bases). The CDR3 is 13 amino acids. Trimming pared 3 bases from V and 10 bases from J, leaving 13 bases between.